This TCR beta chain was found in a study of blood T cells in healthy people across ages. This clonotype appeared a few times. Combining a sample-barcoded 5' primer with a J-beta primer mix, a second PCR ran for about 7 to 12 cycles. One entry per CDR3 protein results from TCRdb running MiXCR on the 5' RACE reads. The sample has 1.5 million to 2 million distinct CDR3 sequences, approximately 39% seen once; the top ten hold 23%. Looked up from germline, CDR1 is SGHAT and CDR2 is FQNNGV. There are 15 residues in the CDR3. V dropped 0 bases and J dropped 5 bases, with 13 bases sitting between them. J is TRBJ1-2 and V is TRBV11-2, with a tentative D call TRBD1 (6 bases). The sequenced material came from blood. The receptor was derived from a human donor in good health. This chain's CDR3 is CASSLDGQGIYGYTF. The CDR3 coding sequence is TGTGCCAGCAGCTTAGATGGCCAGGGGATTTATGGCTACACCTTC.